This is a list of T cell receptor beta chains from one sample in a study of blood T cell repertoires in COVID-19. Clones were read by immunoSEQ multiplex PCR, and TCRdb kept only the in-frame ones, dropping some. This table holds more than 200,000 clones, approximately 88% found once. The source material was peripheral blood. These receptors were obtained from a woman under 40 with COVID-19, enrolled during active disease. Each CDR3 is given with its conserved first and last residue. The D gene is left open where the match is weak. Rows may omit the clone size; those that give it use once, few, many or a size class.

j_call,d_call,v_call,clone_size,cdr3_nt,cdr3_aa
TRBJ2-7,TRBD2,TRBV27,.,TGTGCCAGCGCTTATCGGGCGGGACTAGCTTTACCCTACGAGCAGTACTTC,CASAYRAGLALPYEQYF
TRBJ1-1,TRBD1,TRBV5-6,.,TGTGCCAGCAGCTACGGGACAGACAGGAACACTGAAGCTTTCTTT,CASSYGTDRNTEAFF
TRBJ1-1,TRBD1,TRBV10-3,few,TGTGCCATACAACAGGGGGCGGGGAACACTGAAGCTTTCTTT,CAIQQGAGNTEAFF
TRBJ1-6,.,TRBV13,.,TGTGCCAGCAGCTCCCCTACCAGGGGAAAATCACCCCTCCACTTT,CASSSPTRGKSPLHF
TRBJ2-1,TRBD1,TRBV30,.,TGTGCCTGGAGTTCCGAAGGGGGCCCATCCTACAATGAGCAGTTCTTC,CAWSSEGGPSYNEQFF
TRBJ1-5,.,TRBV6-1,.,TGTGCCAGCAGTGAAAGAGGGAATAGCAATCAGCCCCAGCATTTT,CASSERGNSNQPQHF
TRBJ2-3,.,TRBV4-2,.,TGTGCCAGCAGCCAGTCTAGAGCAGATACGCAGTATTTT,CASSQSRADTQYF
TRBJ2-7,.,TRBV7-2,.,TGTGCCAGCAGCTTCTTGGTGGGGGCCCACGAGCAGTACTTC,CASSFLVGAHEQYF
TRBJ1-2,.,TRBV6-1,.,TGTGCCAGCAGTGAATCCCCTTGGGAGAGAGCCTATGGCTACACCTTC,CASSESPWERAYGYTF
TRBJ2-7,.,TRBV19,.,TGTGCCAGTAGTATAGTTAGGCCCCGGGGGGCGGGGGCCGCCTACGAGCAGTACTTC,CASSIVRPRGAGAAYEQYF
TRBJ1-6,TRBD1,TRBV19,.,TGTGCCAGTAGCGATTCGGGACAGATTTATAATTCACCCCTCCACTTT,CASSDSGQIYNSPLHF
TRBJ2-3,TRBD2,TRBV13,.,TGTGCCAGCAGTACACCCGGCGGGAGGGAAGATACGCAGTATTTT,CASSTPGGREDTQYF
TRBJ2-6,.,TRBV3-1/TRBV3-2,.,TGTGCCAGCAGTCTAAGCTCTGGGGCCAACGTCCTGACTTTC,CASSLSSGANVLTF
TRBJ1-3,.,TRBV6-5,.,TGTGCCAGCAGGGGGACTCTTCGAGAAAACACCATATATTTT,CASRGTLRENTIYF
TRBJ1-6,TRBD1,TRBV12-3/TRBV12-4,.,TGTGCCAGCAGCGGACAGGGCCTTTCACCCCTCCACTTT,CASSGQGLSPLHF
TRBJ2-5,.,TRBV7-9,.,TGTGCCAGCAGCTTAGAAGCGAGGGAGACCCAGTACTTC,CASSLEARETQYF
TRBJ2-1,TRBD1,TRBV18,.,TGTGCCAGCTCACCACCGGGACAGGGGTACAATGAGCAGTTCTTC,CASSPPGQGYNEQFF
TRBJ1-5,.,TRBV3-1/TRBV3-2,.,TGTGCCAGCAGCCAGGACTCCGGGGGATATTATCAGCCCCAGCATTTT,CASSQDSGGYYQPQHF
TRBJ1-5,.,TRBV21-1,.,TGTGCCAGCAACCCGCGACGGCGAAAAGGGGAGGGGGGCTATAGCAATCAGCCCCAGCATTTT,CASNPRRRKGEGGYSNQPQHF
TRBJ2-6,.,TRBV5-6,few,TGTGCCAGCAGCTCCCTCCTTAGCTCTCGTGGGGGGGCCAACGTCCTGACTTTC,CASSSLLSSRGGANVLTF
TRBJ1-2,.,TRBV7-9,.,TGTGCCAGCAGCTTCGGGGAGAACTATGGCTACACCTTC,CASSFGENYGYTF
TRBJ2-7,.,TRBV23-1,.,TGCGCCAGCAGTACCCGGGACATCAAGGGCGAGCAGTACTTC,CASSTRDIKGEQYF
TRBJ2-5,.,TRBV11-3,.,TGTGCCAGCAGCCGAGAGACCCAGTACTTC,CASSRETQYF
TRBJ2-7,.,TRBV2,.,TGTGCCAGCAGGCAGATCTACGAGCAGTACTTC,CASRQIYEQYF
TRBJ2-7,.,TRBV18,.,TGTGCCAGCCACTCGGGCGGGGCGGGCTACGAGCAGTACTTC,CASHSGGAGYEQYF
TRBJ1-6,.,TRBV2,.,TGTGCCAGCAGTGCAGGCAGGGATAATTCACCCCTCCACTTT,CASSAGRDNSPLHF